This record looks at one T cell receptor beta chain sequence and its context. This sample was taken from a study of blood T cell repertoires in COVID-19. Original methodology: By means of reference gene primer amplification, nucleated cell counts were estimated. Repertoires were generated with immunoSEQ multiplex PCR, while TCRdb's copy carries only in-frame clones and drops some. V, J and clone size reflect that table, while D and trimming were determined from the DNA. The data hold some 70,000 clones, with just under 90% observed a single time. Germline loops: CDR1 MNHEY, CDR2 SVGEGT. This CDR3 has 12 amino acids. Deletions cut 6 bases from V and 5 bases from J, with 9 bases between.

This chain uses TRBV6-2 or TRBV6-3 with TRBJ2-3; D gene unclear. This TCR derives from an elderly woman with active COVID-19. The sequenced material came from peripheral blood. CDR3 sequence: CASSRSGDTQYF. The CDR3 nucleotides read TGTGCCAGCAGCCGATCAGGAGATACGCAGTATTTT.